This T cell receptor (beta chain) derives from a study of CD8 T cells in ankylosing spondylitis. Study outcomes and limitations: Enrichment of disease-linked clones was reportedly significant in matched ankylosing spondylitis synovial fluid. Relatively rare in peripheral blood, disease-linked clones were also CD8+. Some of the motif variants had earlier been found in reactive arthritis patients' fluid and blood. For ankylosing spondylitis blood, a TCR beta motif of 7 to 9 highly homologous variants appeared characteristic.

This clonotype appeared a single time. Antigen unknown. This CDR3 has 17 amino acids. CDR1 KGHSH and CDR2 LQKENI come from the germline V gene. V was clipped by 5 bases and J by 3 bases; unmatched bases: 8. TCRdb passed the 5' RACE reads through MiXCR, listing each CDR3 protein once. Among fewer than 180,000 distinct CDR3 sequences listed, more than 40% were seen once. The chain combines TRBV18 with TRBJ2-1, with TRBD2 matching over 12 bases. The sequence was collected from a male donor with ankylosing spondylitis. The sequencing input was synovial fluid, either unsorted or a sorted T cell fraction (not recorded which). The CDR3 DNA reads TGTGCCAGCTCATCAAGACTAGCGGGGGATTACTACAATGAGCAGTTCTTC. Encoded protein: CASSSRLAGDYYNEQFF.